The 7 T cell receptor beta chains reported below all come from one sample, sequenced in a study of cytomegalovirus exposure and HLA in healthy donors. Produced via immunoSEQ multiplex PCR; TCRdb's table is partial and in-frame only. This sample has 150,000 to 200,000 clones, with 80% to 90% found just once. Sequencing was done on a sample of PBMCs. These receptors all come from a woman aged 30 to 39 in good health and CMV-seronegative.

J is TRBJ1-1 and V is TRBV5-1; a possible D gene is TRBD1 (5 bases). This CDR3 has 14 amino acids. Germline CDR1 reads SGHRS; CDR2 reads YFSETQ. The V gene lost 4 bases and the J gene lost 0 bases, with 10 bases spanning the gap. This chain's CDR3 is CASSVRGMNTEAFF. DNA of the CDR3: TGCGCCAGCAGCGTAAGGGGTATGAACACTGAAGCTTTCTTT.

The chain combines TRBV11-2 with TRBJ1-2; D uncertain. With 5 bases removed from V and 6 bases from J, the gap between germline ends came to 10 bases. This CDR3 spans 12 amino acids. The V gene's germline CDR1 is SGHAT and CDR2 FQNNGV. The CDR3 DNA is TGTGCCAGCAGCCTATCGAGCCATGGCTACACCTTC. Protein sequence: CASSLSSHGYTF. The full variable domain, in which reference TRBV11-2 and TRBJ1-2 provide the parts outside the CDR3, is EAGVAQSPRYKIIEKRQSVAFWCNPISGHATLYWYQQILGQGPKLLIQFQNNGVVDDSQLPKDRFSAERLKGVDSTLKIQPAKLEDSAVYLCASSLSSHGYTFGSGTRLTVV.

The chain has TRBV18 and TRBJ1-3; D is unresolved. Germline CDR1 is KGHSH and CDR2 is LQKENI. Trimming shortened V by 5 bases and J by 9 bases, and 14 bases separated the two germline ends. There are 13 residues in the CDR3. This chain's CDR3 is CASSSDGGGTIYF. CDR3 DNA: TGTGCCAGCTCATCGGACGGTGGAGGCACCATATATTTT.

The rearrangement links TRBV5-4 to TRBJ1-1; tentatively, D is TRBD1 (6 bases). Trimming shortened V by 2 bases and J by 7 bases, and 12 bases separated the two germline ends. The CDR3 sequence is 13 residues long. CDR1 SGHNT and CDR2 YYREEE come from the germline V gene (reference sequence). Here the CDR3 reads CASSFRQEREAFF. Here the CDR3 DNA reads TGTGCCAGCAGCTTCAGACAGGAACGTGAAGCTTTCTTT.

The V and J genes are TRBV9 and TRBJ2-5; D unresolved. Germline V CDR1 and CDR2: SGDLS, YYNGEE. With 4 bases removed from V and 2 bases from J, the gap between germline ends came to 9 bases. The CDR3 loop spans 13 amino acids. The CDR3 here is CASSQLKQETQYF. The CDR3 region has the DNA TGTGCCAGCAGCCAACTAAAACAAGAGACCCAGTACTTC.

The chain is built from TRBV2 and TRBJ2-7, with D perhaps matching TRBD1 (5 bases). Trimming left V 4 bases short and J 3 bases short, with 16 bases between. Per germline, CDR1 SNHLY and CDR2 FYNNEI. This CDR3 has 15 amino acids. The CDR3 region has the DNA TGTGCCAGCAGTGGGCAGGGTTTCCGGAGCTACGAGCAGTACTTC. Protein sequence: CASSGQGFRSYEQYF.

The rearrangement joins TRBV2 to TRBJ2-7; 11 positions agree with TRBD1. This CDR3 has 14 amino acids. The J segment lost 6 bases and the V segment lost 4 bases, leaving 5 bases of the junction unmatched. CDR1 and CDR2 from the germline V gene are SNHLY and FYNNEI. This CDR3 reads CASSARTGGGEQYF. Here the CDR3 DNA reads TGTGCCAGCAGTGCTCGGACAGGGGGCGGCGAGCAGTACTTC.